This T cell receptor (beta chain) was documented in a study of regulatory T cells in long-lasting Graves disease. Across the study: Under 3 months of antithyroid drugs had been taken by newly diagnosed Graves' patients.

The germline CDR1 and CDR2 sequences are MNHEY and SMNVEV (reference sequence). The germline V and J ends were trimmed by 7 bases and 2 bases, with 15 bases remaining between them. This CDR3 region has 15 residues. In its sample, this clonotype was seen many times. With iRepertoire HTBI primers and Arm-PCR of CDR3 regions, TCR beta libraries were built. MiXCR, applied by TCRdb to the multiplex PCR reads, yields one record per CDR3 protein. The data contain approximately 350,000 distinct CDR3 sequences, 16% of them singletons. Time point here: newly diagnosed GD, antithyroid drugs for less than 3 months. PBMC RNA served as the TCR library source. This same sample was also taken into another study, of T cells in Graves' hyperthyroidism and ophthalmopathy.

The starting material was peripheral blood mononuclear cells (PBMCs), obtained at new diagnosis, from a patient treated with antithyroid drugs. The chain recombines TRBV27 with TRBJ2-1; tentative D call: TRBD2 (5 bases). The TCR originated in a man aged 35 to 55 with Graves disease. The CDR3 region has the DNA TGTGCCAGCAAAAGCGGAGCCGCAACCTACAATGAGCAGTTCTTC. Translated, it gives CASKSGAATYNEQFF.